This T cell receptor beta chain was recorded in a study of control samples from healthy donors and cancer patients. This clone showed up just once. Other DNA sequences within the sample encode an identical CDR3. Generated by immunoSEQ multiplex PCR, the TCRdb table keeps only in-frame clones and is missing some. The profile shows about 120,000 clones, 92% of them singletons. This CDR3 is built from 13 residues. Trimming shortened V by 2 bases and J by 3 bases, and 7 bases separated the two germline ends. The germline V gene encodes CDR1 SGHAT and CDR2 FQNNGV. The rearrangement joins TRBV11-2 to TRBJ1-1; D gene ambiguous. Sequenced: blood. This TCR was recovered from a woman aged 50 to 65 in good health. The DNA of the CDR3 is TGTGCCAGCAGCTTAAGGGAGGACACTGAAGCTTTCTTT. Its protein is CASSLREDTEAFF.